Below are 11 T cell receptor beta chains sequenced from a single sample in a study of technical replicates of blood from a handful of donors. Sequenced by immunoSEQ multiplex PCR; TCRdb stores in-frame clones only, minus some. In the table there are fewer than 110,000 clones, just over 95% of which are singletons. Material for sequencing was T cells isolated from PBMCs. Receptors originate from a human donor in good health.

The V and J genes are TRBV19 and TRBJ2-7; D remains ambiguous. Germline V CDR1 and CDR2: LNHDA, SQIVND (reference sequence). V lost 0 bases, J lost 3 bases, and 9 bases lay in between. This CDR3 has 14 residues. DNA of the CDR3: TGTGCCAGTAGTATAGACCACACGTACTACGAGCAGTACTTC. It encodes CASSIDHTYYEQYF.

CDR3 protein: CASSVDPLAGVTGELFF. The CDR3 bases are TGTGCCAGCAGCGTAGATCCCCTAGCGGGAGTCACCGGGGAGCTGTTTTTT. The rearrangement links TRBV9 to TRBJ2-2; 10 bases are shared with TRBD2. V trimming: 0 bases; J trimming: 4 bases; junction bases outside the gene matches: 6. The CDR3 has 17 residues. Germline CDR1 is SGDLS and CDR2 is YYNGEE.

The count of this clone is one. This chain uses TRBV10-3 with TRBJ1-2; 9 bases fit TRBD1. V was clipped by 3 bases and J by 7 bases; unmatched bases: 12. The CDR3 consists of 16 residues. Germline lookup yields CDR1 ENHRY and CDR2 SYGVKD. CDR3 sequence (DNA): TGTGCCATCAGTGATACAAACAGGGGGCGCGGCCTTGGCTACACCTTC. Translation: CAISDTNRGRGLGYTF.

J is TRBJ1-2 and V is TRBV28; 8 bases are shared with TRBD1. This CDR3 contains 15 residues. Germline loops: CDR1 MDHEN, CDR2 SYDVKM. Trimming took 6 bases from V and 4 from J; bases not matched to a gene: 10. In DNA form, the CDR3 reads TGTGCCAGCAGACGGATCGGACAGGGCCCCTATGGCTACACCTTC. The encoded protein is CASRRIGQGPYGYTF.

This chain uses TRBV14 with TRBJ1-3, with 7 bases identical to TRBD1. V shed 3 bases and J 2 bases; nucleotides not matched to a gene: 10. Germline V lookup: CDR1 SGHDN, CDR2 FVKESK. This CDR3 has 17 residues. The DNA for the CDR3 is TGTGCCAGCAGCCACCCTTGGGACAGATCTCCTGGAAACACCATATATTTT. Residues: CASSHPWDRSPGNTIYF.

This sequence joins TRBV28 and TRBJ2-2, with TRBD2 matching 7 bases. With V trimmed by 4 bases and J by 7 bases, 3 bases remained unmatched. Germline V gives CDR1 MDHEN, CDR2 SYDVKM. The CDR3 runs to 13 residues. The CDR3 DNA is TGTGCCAGCAGTTGGGGGGAGGGCGGGGAGCTGTTTTTT. It is translated as CASSWGEGGELFF.

This chain links TRBV11-2 with TRBJ1-6; D remains ambiguous. The CDR3 is made up of 16 amino acids. Germline V gives CDR1 SGHAT, CDR2 FQNNGV. V gave up 6 bases and J gave up 2 bases, with 14 bases separating them. The CDR3 spells CASRALMGPYNSPLHF. In nucleotides, the CDR3 is TGTGCCAGCAGAGCCCTTATGGGCCCCTATAATTCACCCCTCCACTTT.

V gene TRBV4-1 combines with J gene TRBJ2-2; D remains unclear. The length of the CDR3 is 16 residues. Trimming removed 3 bases from V and 0 bases from J, with 11 bases in between. Germline V gives CDR1 MGHRA, CDR2 YSYEKL. In DNA form, the CDR3 reads TGCGCCAGCAGCCATGGGCAGATACCGAACACCGGGGAGCTGTTTTTT. It encodes CASSHGQIPNTGELFF.

The J gene is TRBJ2-1, the V gene TRBV5-1; 10 positions match TRBD2. CDR1 is SGHRS, CDR2 YFSETQ, per germline. The V segment lost 2 bases and the J segment 4 bases; nucleotides outside the gene matches: 3. This CDR3 spans 15 amino acids. The CDR3: CASSLLAGSYNEQFF. For the CDR3, the DNA is TGCGCCAGCAGCTTACTAGCGGGGAGTTACAATGAGCAGTTCTTC.

This clone was found once. This rearrangement joins TRBV7-9 to TRBJ2-1; a possible D gene is TRBD1 (6 bases). CDR3 length: 16 residues. CDR1 SEHNR and CDR2 FQNEAQ come from the germline V gene (reference sequence). Trimming took off 5 bases at V and 5 bases at J, with 19 bases between the two ends. The CDR3 loop reads CASSALQGKRHNEQFF. CDR3 in DNA: TGTGCCAGCAGCGCTCTACAGGGAAAAAGACACAATGAGCAGTTCTTC.

The chain uses TRBV9 and TRBJ2-3; TRBD2 matches 12 bases. CDR1 is SGDLS and CDR2 is YYNGEE in the germline V gene. This CDR3 comprises 18 residues. J lost 5 bases, V lost 0 bases, and 10 bases had no gene match. The chain's CDR3 is CASSVGPLAGGLGDTQYF. The CDR3 bases are TGTGCCAGCAGCGTAGGACCCCTAGCGGGGGGGCTCGGAGATACGCAGTATTTT. Supplemented by reference TRBV9 and TRBJ2-3, the full variable domain reads DSGVTQTPKHLITATGQRVTLRCSPRSGDLSVYWYQQSLDQGLQFLIQYYNGEERAKGNILERFSAQQFPDLHSELNLSSLELGDSALYFCASSVGPLAGGLGDTQYFGPGTRLTVL.